The text below deals with one T cell receptor beta chain. As yet, its antigen is unknown. This sample was included in a study of T cell repertoires in ileal Crohn's disease. Findings of the study overall: Active smokers at surgery had more clonal expansions than non-smokers. Clonality above 26.8% at surgery always came with endoscopic recurrence.

Some clones are missing from TCRdb's copy, which holds only in-frame ones; the method was immunoSEQ multiplex PCR. The sample carries about 12,000 clones, more than 60% recorded once. The length of the CDR3 is 14 residues. Trimming removed 6 bases at V and 3 bases at J, with 15 bases between. Per the germline V gene, CDR1 is MDHEN and CDR2 is SYDVKM. The time point: neoterminal ileum biopsy at postoperative endoscopy, about 6 months after surgery. Sequencing used ileal tissue. The chain employs TRBV28 and TRBJ2-7; no definite D call. The source of this sequence is an adult with Crohn's disease. The CDR3 region has the DNA TGTGCCAGCAGCCACCAGGCAGGAGACTACGAGCAGTACTTC. Translated, it gives CASSHQAGDYEQYF.